The clone carrying this T cell receptor (beta chain) was seen a few times. Its target is not known. RNA transcripts gave rise to amplified TCR beta CDR3 regions. HTBI primers drove first-round RT-PCR of the TCR CDR3. Using its own MiXCR run on the multiplex PCR reads, TCRdb lists one record per CDR3 protein. The sample carries a few hundred thousand distinct CDR3 sequences, roughly 15% recorded once. The source of the sample is a study of T cells in Graves' hyperthyroidism and ophthalmopathy. The study left out patients who had uncontrolled infection, other autoimmune disease, pregnancy or lactation. The CDR3 loop spans 16 amino acids. Looked up from germline, CDR1 is MDHEN and CDR2 is SYDVKM. V lost 4 bases and J lost 5, with 17 bases in between. Study-wide results and caveats: Researchers found most expanded thyroid clonotypes above 0.001 in blood as well.

The genes are TRBV28 and TRBJ2-2; a possible D gene is TRBD2 (5 bases). This clonotype was sampled from a woman between 40 and 55 years old with Graves' hyperthyroidism that later progressed to Graves' ophthalmopathy. The specimen sequenced was blood. The CDR3, as DNA: TGTGCCAGCAGTTCTATGAGGGCCGGGTATACCGGGGAGCTGTTTTTT. Translation gives CASSSMRAGYTGELFF.